Given below is one TCR beta chain in context. One Seattle source followed patients from active infection through their disease course. Per germline, CDR1 DFQATT and CDR2 SNEGSKA (reference sequence). This CDR3 has 11 residues. The V end lost 8 bases, the J end lost 0 bases, and 7 bases lay between the germline ends. This sample was taken from a study of blood T cell repertoires in COVID-19. Study overall: There were acute and convalescent COVID-19 samples, and they came from the United States, Italy and Spain. Nucleic acid was either cDNA or gDNA, and it came from T cells, B-cell-depleted T cells, or PBMCs.

In the original analysis: Estimation of nucleated cell counts relied on the amplification of reference gene primers. Assay used: immunoSEQ multiplex PCR; TCRdb lists only in-frame clones, some missing. Clone size and V and J calls were adopted from that table, with D and trimming inferred from the DNA. The data contain about 100,000 clones, approximately 90% of them singletons. The genes are TRBV20-1 and TRBJ1-1, with D hard to call. The sample comprised peripheral blood. This sequence was found in a woman aged 45-65 years with COVID-19, enrolled during active disease. The CDR3, as DNA: TGCAGTAGCCTGGTGAACACTGAAGCTTTCTTT. It translates to CSSLVNTEAFF.